These T cell receptor beta chains were read from a single sample in a study of T-cell reconstitution after alpha-beta-depleted transplantation in children. TCRdb passed the PCR reads through MiXCR, listing each CDR3 protein once. In the table there are approximately 110,000 distinct CDR3 sequences, over 9% of which are singletons. Sequencing was performed on PBMCs, taken before TCRalphabeta/CD19-depleted stem cell transplant. These receptor sequences come from a boy aged 2 to 10 with acute lymphoblastic leukemia, due to receive a stem cell transplant. Each CDR3 is given with its conserved first and last residue. The order of the fields is J gene, D gene, V gene, clone size, CDR3 length, CDR3 DNA, CDR3 protein. A D gene is named only where the DNA matches it firmly. Clone size appears in some rows only: once, few, many, or a class for an expanded clone.

>TRBJ1-1|TRBD1|TRBV2|NA|14
TGTGCCAGCAGTCAAGACAGGGGGCTTACTGAAGCTTTCTTT
CASSQDRGLTEAFF
>TRBJ2-3|TRBD1|TRBV28|few|16
TGTGCCAGCAGTCGACGACAGGGGGCCCGCACAGATACGCAGTATTTT
CASSRRQGARTDTQYF
>TRBJ2-1|NA|TRBV27|few|13
TGTGCCAGCAGTTTCGTAGGTTTCAATGAGCAGTTCTTC
CASSFVGFNEQFF
>TRBJ2-1|NA|TRBV29-1|NA|14
TGCAGCGTCGACCTGATGACGCGAAAGCTCGGGCAGTTCTTC
CSVDLMTRKLGQFF
>TRBJ2-1|TRBD2|TRBV29-1|NA|14
TGCAGCGCCCAAGAAGCGGGAGGTCACAATGAGCAGTTCTTC
CSAQEAGGHNEQFF
>TRBJ2-5|NA|TRBV12-3/TRBV12-4|NA|16
TGTGCCAGCAGCCTCTTGGCGGGGCGCACCCAAGAGACCCAGTACTTC
CASSLLAGRTQETQYF
>TRBJ2-1|TRBD2|TRBV20-1|few|15
TGCAGTGCGACGGACACTAGCGGGAGGTGGGATGAGCAGTTCTTC
CSATDTSGRWDEQFF
>TRBJ1-1|NA|TRBV29-1|few|13
TGCAGCGTTGGTGGGGGGACGAACACTGAAGCTTTCTTT
CSVGGGTNTEAFF
>TRBJ1-3|TRBD1|TRBV12-3/TRBV12-4|few|17
TGTGCCAGCAGTTTGGGGGTCTCAGGGGGTCTTGGAAACACCATATATTTT
CASSLGVSGGLGNTIYF
>TRBJ2-3|NA|TRBV5-1|few|13
TGCGCCAGCAGCGTCAGCCGCACAGATACGCAGTATTTT
CASSVSRTDTQYF
>TRBJ1-2|NA|TRBV12-3/TRBV12-4|many|14
TGTGCCAGCAGTCTAAACTTGGCAGGTTATGGCTACACCTTC
CASSLNLAGYGYTF
>TRBJ2-1|NA|TRBV20-1|many|14
TGCAGTGCTAGGGGTATCGGGTCCTACAATGAGCAGTTCTTC
CSARGIGSYNEQFF
>TRBJ1-2|NA|TRBV6-5|many|14
TGTGCCAGCAGTTACTCGGACAGATCCTATGGCTACACCTTC
CASSYSDRSYGYTF
>TRBJ2-1|TRBD2|TRBV18|NA|16
TGTGCCAGCTCACCACGGCCGGGGAGGGGCGACAATGAGCAGTTCTTC
CASSPRPGRGDNEQFF
>TRBJ2-2|NA|TRBV5-1|many|15
TGCGCCAGCAGCTCAGGACAGAGTAACACCGGGGAGCTGTTTTTT
CASSSGQSNTGELFF
>TRBJ2-7|TRBD1|TRBV3-1|few|15
TGTGCCAGCAGCCGAAGAAGACAGGGGGTCTACGAGCAGTACTTC
CASSRRRQGVYEQYF
>TRBJ1-2|TRBD1|TRBV5-6|NA|18
TGTGCCAGCAGCTTACCCGGGACAGGGTACACAGGAGGCTATGGCTACACCTTC
CASSLPGTGYTGGYGYTF
>TRBJ2-7|TRBD2|TRBV30|NA|13
TGTGCCTGGAGTGTAAGAGCGGGAGGCGAGCAGTACTTC
CAWSVRAGGEQYF
>TRBJ2-1|TRBD1|TRBV12-3/TRBV12-4|many|15
TGTGCCAGCAGTTTGACAGGGGGCATCTACAATGAGCAGTTCTTC
CASSLTGGIYNEQFF
>TRBJ2-1|NA|TRBV5-1|many|14
TGCGCCAGCAGCTTGGCCTCCGGGGTGTATGAGCAGTTCTTC
CASSLASGVYEQFF
>TRBJ1-3|NA|TRBV5-1|NA|14
TGCGCCAGCAGCGAAAACGAGGCCAGAAACACCATATATTTT
CASSENEARNTIYF
>TRBJ2-3|TRBD1|TRBV7-6|many|15
TGTGCCAGCAGCCCGACAGGGGGCAACACAGATACGCAGTATTTT
CASSPTGGNTDTQYF
>TRBJ2-7|TRBD2|TRBV7-2|many|15
TGTGCCAGCAGCCTCTTTCGCGGGAGCTCCTACGAGCAGTACTTC
CASSLFRGSSYEQYF
>TRBJ2-3|NA|TRBV12-3/TRBV12-4|many|14
TGTGCCAGCAGTTTCGGCGGGACTGACTATACGCAGTATTTT
CASSFGGTDYTQYF
>TRBJ2-1|NA|TRBV4-2|few|16
TGTGCCAACCCAGTCAGGGCGTCTAGCTCCTACAATGAGCAGTTCTTC
CANPVRASSSYNEQFF
>TRBJ1-1|TRBD1|TRBV10-2|NA|14
TGCGCCAGCAGTATACAGGGGGCAATATCTGAAGCTTTCTTT
CASSIQGAISEAFF
>TRBJ2-1|NA|TRBV19|NA|19
TGTGCCAGTAGTATAGATACAGCAAGCTCCGGGACTCAAGCCAATGAGCAGTTCTTC
CASSIDTASSGTQANEQFF
>TRBJ2-1|TRBD2|TRBV5-1|NA|11
TGCGCCAGCTCCCGGGGGGGTGAGCAGTTCTTC
CASSRGGEQFF
>TRBJ2-3|TRBD2|TRBV20-1|NA|18
TGCAGTGCTAGCGAGGGGCGACTAGCGGGATTTCAGACAGATACGCAGTATTTT
CSASEGRLAGFQTDTQYF
>TRBJ2-2|TRBD2|TRBV4-2|many|17
TGTGCCAGCAGCCAAGAGACTAGCGGGACTATCACCGGGGAGCTGTTTTTT
CASSQETSGTITGELFF
>TRBJ2-1|TRBD2|TRBV20-1|many|15
TGCAGTGCTAGAGTTCGGGAGGGCCTTAGCAATGAGCAGTTCTTC
CSARVREGLSNEQFF
>TRBJ2-1|NA|TRBV14|few|12
TGTGCCAGCAGCCCCCCGGGGAGTGAGCAGTTCTTC
CASSPPGSEQFF
>TRBJ2-6|NA|TRBV5-1|few|17
TGCGCCAGCAGCCCCTCAGGGGCAGGGAGCGGGGCCAACGTCCTGACTTTC
CASSPSGAGSGANVLTF
>TRBJ2-3|NA|TRBV6-1|many|14
TGTGCCATCAGACTCCAGGGAGGCACAGATACGCAGTATTTT
CAIRLQGGTDTQYF
>TRBJ2-3|NA|TRBV9|many|18
TGTGCCAGCAGCGTAGGAAGGTTAGGACCGGCGGGCACAGATACGCAGTATTTT
CASSVGRLGPAGTDTQYF